Below, 18 T cell receptor beta chains from the same sample are listed, as sequenced in a study of T cell clonality in common variable immunodeficiency. TCRdb's copy holds only in-frame clones and misses some; the assay was immunoSEQ multiplex PCR. This set yields around 81,000 clones and no singletons; the top ten hold over 0.7%. Sequencing was performed on peripheral blood mononuclear cells. Source of these receptors: a person aged 18-69 years in good health.

Comment on this clone: The CDR3 end falls 3 residues outside the read, so it is completed with the germline J gene. The chain combines TRBV7-9 with TRBJ2-5; D possibly corresponds to TRBD1 (6 bases). Germline assignment: CDR1 SEHNR and CDR2 FQNEAQ (reference sequence). The CDR3 is made up of 15 amino acids. With 1 base removed from V and 2 bases from J, the gap between germline ends came to 11 bases. The CDR3 is CASSLGGDTQETQYF. Partial CDR3 DNA: TGTGCCAGCAGCTTAGGTGGGGACACTCAAGAGACC.

This clone showed up many times. Coverage ceases 3 residues before the CDR3 finishes, and the germline J gene fills in the end. The rearrangement joins TRBV18 to TRBJ1-1; D is undetermined. This CDR3 has 15 residues. Per germline, CDR1 KGHSH and CDR2 LQKENI. Incomplete CDR3 DNA: TGTGCCAGCTCACCACTTGCGGGAATAAGTGGTGGG. Translation: CASSPLAGISGG. The full CDR3 is CASSPLAGISGGAFF.

This clone was picked up many times. The DNA ends 3 residues before the CDR3 does, and the rest of the CDR3 is filled in from the germline J gene. The chain joins TRBV5-1 to TRBJ1-1; tentative D call: TRBD1 (6 bases). This CDR3 has 17 amino acids. Germline assignment: CDR1 SGHRS and CDR2 YFSETQ. The V end lost 4 bases, the J end lost 2 bases, and 21 bases lay between the germline ends. The CDR3 spells CASSAPKTGLGNTEAFF. The sequenced part of the CDR3 DNA is TGCGCCAGCAGCGCACCTAAGACAGGATTGGGCAACACTGAA.

This clone has at least ten counts. The sequence runs out 3 residues before the end of the CDR3; the remainder is reconstructed from the germline J gene. The chain couples TRBV29-1 to TRBJ1-6; 8 bases line up with TRBD1. Germline V gene sequence: CDR1 SQVTM, CDR2 ANQGSEA. The CDR3 covers 17 residues. The ends lost 8 bases at V and 8 bases at J; junction bases unmatched: 20. CDR3 sequence reads: CSLSSYPNQGADSPLHF. The DNA read from the CDR3 is TGCAGCCTATCCTCTTATCCCAACCAGGGGGCGGATTCACCC.

This clone was counted many times. Sequencing ends 3 residues short of the CDR3 end; the germline J gene provides the rest. This sequence joins TRBV19 and TRBJ2-5; 11 positions match TRBD2. The junction had 5 bases not matched to a gene; V was cut back by 5 bases and J by 3 bases. The CDR3 loop spans 15 amino acids. Germline CDR1 reads LNHDA; CDR2 reads SQIVND (reference sequence). The covered CDR3 bases are TGTGCCAGTAGTTGGGTTAGCGGGAGGGAAGAGACC. Its protein product is CASSWVSGREET. From start to end, the CDR3 is CASSWVSGREETQYF.

In this sample, this clone turned up many times. The sequenced part of the CDR3 DNA is TGTGCCAGCAGCTTAAACGTAAGGGGCACTGAA. Translated, it gives CASSLNVRGTE. The entire CDR3 protein reads CASSLNVRGTEAFF. The gene calls are TRBV7-2 and TRBJ1-1; D is perhaps TRBD1 (5 bases). The CDR3 end falls 3 residues outside the read, so it is completed with the germline J gene. Trimming took off 2 bases at V and 4 bases at J, with 11 bases between the two ends. This CDR3 contains 14 residues. Germline CDR1 is SGHTA and CDR2 is FQGNSA.

This clone was seen at least ten times. From the germline J gene comes the end of the CDR3, since the read stops 3 residues before it. The V and J genes are TRBV7-8 and TRBJ1-2, with TRBD1 matching over 7 bases. In germline, CDR1 is SGHVS, CDR2 FQNEAQ. J gave up 1 base and V 5 bases, and 4 bases lay outside the gene matches. This CDR3 is 14 amino acids long. This chain's CDR3 is CASSQGTVNYGYTF. CDR3 bases read: TGTGCCAGCAGCCAGGGGACAGTTAACTATGGC.

This clone occurred many times. The read terminates 3 residues ahead of where the CDR3 ends, so the germline J gene completes it. The V call is TRBV7-2, the J call TRBJ1-5; maybe TRBD1 (5 bases). Deletions cut 2 bases from V and 9 bases from J, with 11 bases between. Germline V gives CDR1 SGHTA, CDR2 FQGNSA. This CDR3 is built from 13 residues. The CDR3 sequence: CASSLPQGWPQHF. The covered CDR3 bases are TGTGCCAGCAGCTTACCTCAGGGCTGGCCC.

On this clone itself: Read data end 3 residues before the CDR3 end; the end is taken from the germline J gene. This chain connects TRBV11-1 to TRBJ1-2; TRBD1 is a possible D gene (6 bases). This CDR3 spans 14 amino acids. Germline CDR1 reads SGHAT; CDR2 reads FQDESV (reference sequence). The CDR3 region is CASSLLPGELGYTF. The part of the CDR3 DNA that was read is TGTGCCAGCAGCTTACTACCAGGGGAGCTCGGC.

This clone was observed at least ten times. The missing CDR3 end, 3 residues past where the read stops, is filled in from the germline J gene. The chain employs TRBV7-6 and TRBJ2-5; the D call may be TRBD1 or TRBD2 (5 bases each). Per the germline V gene, CDR1 is SGHVS and CDR2 is FNYEAQ. The V and J ends lost 2 bases and 4 bases respectively, with 8 bases between them. The CDR3 sequence is 13 residues long. CDR3 DNA, as far as it was read: TGTGCCAGCAGCTTAACGAGGGGAGAGACC. This encodes CASSLTRGET. The whole CDR3 region reads CASSLTRGETQYF. Supplemented by reference TRBV7-6 and TRBJ2-5, the full variable domain reads GAGVSQSPRYKVTKRGQDVALRCDPISGHVSLYWYRQALGQGPEFLTYFNYEAQQDKSGLPNDRFSAERPEGSISTLTIQRTEQRDSAMYRCASSLTRGETQYFGPGTRLLVL.

This clone was observed at least ten times. The read comes to an end 3 residues before the CDR3 does, leaving the germline J gene to fill in the end. The rearrangement links TRBV20-1 to TRBJ1-2; possible D gene TRBD1, 6 bases. The CDR3 runs 13 residues. The germline V gene encodes CDR1 DFQATT and CDR2 SNEGSKA (reference sequence). Incomplete CDR3 DNA: TGCAGTGCTAGAGAGACAGGCGTCGGGGGC. Its protein is CSARETGVGG. In full, the CDR3 reads CSARETGVGGYTF.

As concerns this clone: The CDR3 goes on 3 residues after the read ends, and that part is filled in from the germline J gene. This chain connects TRBV19 to TRBJ1-6, with no clear D. This CDR3 has 15 amino acids. The V gene lost 1 base and the J gene lost 7 bases, with 11 bases spanning the gap. The germline V gene has CDR1 LNHDA and CDR2 SQIVND (reference sequence). The sequenced part of the CDR3 DNA is TGTGCCAGTAGTATAGGGAGCCGAGGGAATTCACCC. As protein: CASSIGSRGNSP. The CDR3 reads in full as CASSIGSRGNSPLHF.

This clone was picked up many times. The CDR3 extends 3 residues past the end of the read, so its final part is completed from the germline J gene. The chain couples TRBV20-1 to TRBJ1-4; no reliable D call. Germline V gene sequence: CDR1 DFQATT, CDR2 SNEGSKA (reference sequence). CDR3 length: 16 residues. With 0 bases removed from V and 2 bases from J, the gap between germline ends came to 13 bases. The CDR3 spells CSARDDTPATNEKLFF. CDR3 bases read: TGCAGTGCTAGAGATGACACTCCGGCGACTAATGAAAAA.

This clone was detected ten times or more. The read terminates 3 residues before the CDR3 end, so the remaining end is supplied by the germline J gene. The gene calls are TRBV20-1 and TRBJ2-5; 9 positions match TRBD2. The length of the CDR3 is 13 residues. After removal of 6 bases from V and 5 bases from J, the junction contained 7 bases not matched to a gene. Per the germline V gene, CDR1 is DFQATT and CDR2 is SNEGSKA (reference sequence). CDR3 DNA, as far as it was read: TGCAGTGCCTCGCTGGGACTAGCTGAGACC. Encoded protein: CSASLGLAET. The CDR3, in full, reads CSASLGLAETQYF.

This clone was found many times. CDR3 DNA (partial): TGTGCCAGCAGTGACCGGAGGGGCAGCACAGATACG. It is translated as CASSDRRGSTDT. From start to end, the CDR3 is CASSDRRGSTDTQYF. The rearrangement uses TRBV5-4 and TRBJ2-3, with D perhaps matching TRBD2 (6 bases). Read coverage stops 3 residues before the CDR3 terminus; the germline J gene supplies the remainder. Germline lookup yields CDR1 SGHNT and CDR2 YYREEE (reference sequence). Trimming pared 5 bases from V and 0 bases from J, leaving 13 bases between. The CDR3 totals 15 residues. Supplemented by reference TRBV5-4 and TRBJ2-3, the full variable domain reads ETGVTQSPTHLIKTRGQQVTLRCSSQSGHNTVSWYQQALGQGPQFIFQYYREEENGRGNFPPRFSGLQFPNYSSELNVNALELDDSALYLCASSDRRGSTDTQYFGPGTRLTVL.

This clone was seen ten or more times. The read finishes 3 residues shy of the CDR3 end, and the germline J gene is used to complete it. The V call is TRBV10-3, the J call TRBJ2-7; D might be TRBD2 (5 bases). Germline V gives CDR1 ENHRY, CDR2 SYGVKD. Trimming stripped 4 bases from V and 3 bases from J, with 19 bases between. The CDR3 contains 16 residues. The CDR3 protein is CAISALRGRKVYEQYF. The sequenced part of the CDR3 DNA is TGTGCCATCAGTGCACTCCGGGGTAGGAAGGTCTACGAG.

There are many counts of this clone. The read finishes 3 residues shy of the CDR3 end, and the germline J gene is used to complete it. The chain links TRBV20-1 to TRBJ1-4; 10 bases are a match to TRBD1. J gave up 10 bases and V 5 bases, and 10 bases lay outside the gene matches. The germline V gene encodes CDR1 DFQATT and CDR2 SNEGSKA (reference sequence). The CDR3 runs to 14 residues. The part of the CDR3 DNA that was read is TGCAGTGCTCCTCCACGACAGGGGGCGGCAAAA. Encoded protein: CSAPPRQGAAK. The full-length CDR3 reads as CSAPPRQGAAKLFF.

This clone was detected ten times or more. Sequencing ends 3 residues short of the CDR3 end; the germline J gene provides the rest. V gene TRBV20-1 combines with J gene TRBJ1-2; D possibly corresponds to TRBD1 (6 bases). V lost 8 bases and J 2 bases, leaving 12 bases between the germline ends. CDR1 and CDR2 from the germline V gene are DFQATT and SNEGSKA (reference sequence). The CDR3 totals 12 residues. CDR3 protein: CSPQGENYGYTF. Incomplete CDR3 DNA: TGCAGTCCACAGGGTGAGAACTATGGC.